These T cell receptor beta chains were read from a single sample in a study of CD8 T cells in ankylosing spondylitis. MiXCR, run by TCRdb on the 5' RACE reads, gives a single entry per CDR3 protein. This table has 250,000 to 350,000 distinct CDR3 sequences, 7.5% to 9% appearing once. The specimen was blood, either unsorted or a sorted T cell fraction (not recorded which). Receptors were obtained from a male donor with ankylosing spondylitis. Each CDR3 is given with its conserved first and last residue. The order of the fields is V gene, J gene, D gene, clone size, CDR3 DNA, CDR3 protein. A D gene is named only where the DNA matches it firmly. Size is omitted from some rows. Given values are once, few, many or a class for expanded clones.

V: TRBV9; J: TRBJ1-2; D: NA; size: NA; DNA: TGTGCCAGCAGCGTAGATTCCGCCGGGGCGATAGTCGACGGCTACACCTTC; CDR3: CASSVDSAGAIVDGYTF
V: TRBV7-2; J: TRBJ2-7; D: NA; size: many; DNA: TGTGCCAGCAGCTCTATGACAGGTGTGATTGAGCAGTACTTC; CDR3: CASSSMTGVIEQYF
V: TRBV13; J: TRBJ2-3; D: TRBD2; size: few; DNA: TGTGCTTCCTCCTTAGGGGAGGGGACAGATACGCAGTATTTT; CDR3: CASSLGEGTDTQYF
V: TRBV28; J: TRBJ2-5; D: NA; size: NA; DNA: TGTGCCAGCAGTTTCCACAATGAAGAGACCCAGTACTTC; CDR3: CASSFHNEETQYF
V: TRBV25-1; J: TRBJ2-1; D: TRBD2; size: many; DNA: TGTGCCAGCAGTGAGGCGGGAGGCGCGAATGAGCAGTTCTTC; CDR3: CASSEAGGANEQFF
V: TRBV27; J: TRBJ2-1; D: NA; size: NA; DNA: TGTGCCAGCAGTGCTGTGGCGAGAGGCAATGAGCAGTTCTTC; CDR3: CASSAVARGNEQFF
V: TRBV5-1; J: TRBJ2-1; D: NA; size: NA; DNA: TGCGCCAGCAGCAGAATCGGGACTCAGCGGGATGAGCAGTTCTTC; CDR3: CASSRIGTQRDEQFF
V: TRBV12-3/TRBV12-4; J: TRBJ2-1; D: NA; size: NA; DNA: TGTGCCACCGAAAAGGAGGGCGGCGATGAGCAGTTCTTC; CDR3: CATEKEGGDEQFF
V: TRBV28; J: TRBJ2-1; D: TRBD2; size: NA; DNA: TGTGCCAGCAGGACCATAGCGGGAGGGCCCGGGGAGCAGTTCTTC; CDR3: CASRTIAGGPGEQFF
V: TRBV5-1; J: TRBJ1-1; D: NA; size: NA; DNA: TGCGCCAGCAGCCGGGACAATTGGTCTGAAGCTTTCTTT; CDR3: CASSRDNWSEAFF
V: TRBV6-6; J: TRBJ2-2; D: NA; size: many; DNA: TGTGCCAGTAGCATGGGAACCGGGGAGCTGTTTTTT; CDR3: CASSMGTGELFF
V: TRBV7-2; J: TRBJ2-2; D: TRBD2; size: many; DNA: TGTGCCAGCAGAAGACTAGCGGGACCCACCGGGGAGCTGTTTTTT; CDR3: CASRRLAGPTGELFF
V: TRBV10-3; J: TRBJ2-3; D: TRBD2; size: few; DNA: TGTGCCATCAGTGAGTTGCTAGCGGGGGCAGATACGCAGTATTTT; CDR3: CAISELLAGADTQYF
V: TRBV3-1; J: TRBJ2-7; D: NA; size: few; DNA: TGTGCCAGCAGCCAACCGGGGGCAGGGCAGGACGAGCAGTACTTC; CDR3: CASSQPGAGQDEQYF
V: TRBV6-5; J: TRBJ2-7; D: NA; size: many; DNA: TGTGCCAGCAGGTATACCTGGGGCACCTACGAGCAGTACTTC; CDR3: CASRYTWGTYEQYF
V: TRBV5-1; J: TRBJ1-5; D: TRBD1; size: many; DNA: TGCGCCAGCAGCTATACAGGGGTAGAACAGCCCCAGCATTTT; CDR3: CASSYTGVEQPQHF
V: TRBV29-1; J: TRBJ2-7; D: TRBD1; size: many; DNA: TGCAGCGGGGGACAGTCCACAGGCGAGCAGTACTTC; CDR3: CSGGQSTGEQYF
V: TRBV11-2; J: TRBJ1-2; D: TRBD1; size: NA; DNA: TGTGCCAGCAGCAGGAGGACAGGCCGCTATGGCTACACCTTC; CDR3: CASSRRTGRYGYTF
V: TRBV20-1; J: TRBJ2-3; D: TRBD2; size: many; DNA: TGCAGTGCTCCTCGGGGCGGGAGATTCGCAGATACGCAGTATTTT; CDR3: CSAPRGGRFADTQYF
V: TRBV24-1; J: TRBJ1-2; D: NA; size: many; DNA: TGTGCCACCAGTGATTTGCATGGGGGCGACTATGGCTACACCTTC; CDR3: CATSDLHGGDYGYTF
V: TRBV20-1; J: TRBJ1-3; D: NA; size: few; DNA: TGCAGTGCTAGAGCATTTCGCCGGGAACGCTCTGGAAACACCATATATTTT; CDR3: CSARAFRRERSGNTIYF
V: TRBV9; J: TRBJ2-3; D: NA; size: few; DNA: TGTGCCAGCAGCGCAAACAGGGTCGGCACAGATACGCAGTATTTT; CDR3: CASSANRVGTDTQYF
V: TRBV18; J: TRBJ2-5; D: NA; size: NA; DNA: TGTGCCAGCTCACCTCAGGGAGGAGAGACCCAGTACTTC; CDR3: CASSPQGGETQYF
V: TRBV5-5; J: TRBJ2-4; D: NA; size: NA; DNA: TGTGCCAGCAGCTTGGCCTCGACTGTAGCCAAAAACATTCAGTACTTC; CDR3: CASSLASTVAKNIQYF
V: TRBV28; J: TRBJ2-7; D: NA; size: NA; DNA: TGTGCCAGCAGTTTGGTCCGGGACGGCTCCTACGAGCAGTACTTC; CDR3: CASSLVRDGSYEQYF
V: TRBV19; J: TRBJ2-1; D: NA; size: many; DNA: TGTGCCAGTAGTATGGCCCCGGGGAATGAGCAGTTCTTC; CDR3: CASSMAPGNEQFF
V: TRBV29-1; J: TRBJ2-7; D: NA; size: many; DNA: TGCAGCGTTGCACCCTCAGAGGATCACGAGCAGTACTTC; CDR3: CSVAPSEDHEQYF
V: TRBV7-9; J: TRBJ2-5; D: NA; size: many; DNA: TGTGCCAGCAGCTTAAACACAAAAGAGACCCAGTACTTC; CDR3: CASSLNTKETQYF
V: TRBV7-9; J: TRBJ2-1; D: NA; size: many; DNA: TGTGCCAGCAGCTTCGGAAATAATGAGCAGTTCTTC; CDR3: CASSFGNNEQFF
V: TRBV29-1; J: TRBJ2-1; D: TRBD1; size: many; DNA: TGCAGCGGGTCCCGGGACAGGGGGCGAAATGAGCAGTTCTTC; CDR3: CSGSRDRGRNEQFF
V: TRBV5-1; J: TRBJ2-5; D: TRBD1; size: NA; DNA: TGCGCCAGCAGCTTGGAGTCACAGGGGACGGGGACCCAGTACTTC; CDR3: CASSLESQGTGTQYF
V: TRBV21-1; J: TRBJ2-3; D: NA; size: NA; DNA: TGTGCCAGCAGCGGGCGGACTAGCGGGATAGAGAGCACAGATACGCAGTATTTT; CDR3: CASSGRTSGIESTDTQYF
V: TRBV29-1; J: TRBJ1-5; D: NA; size: many; DNA: TGCAGCGTTGAATTGTCAGGAGATCAGCCCCAGCATTTT; CDR3: CSVELSGDQPQHF
V: TRBV27; J: TRBJ2-3; D: NA; size: NA; DNA: TGTGCCAGCAGTTTCGGGGGGCGCTTCGCAGATACGCAGTATTTT; CDR3: CASSFGGRFADTQYF
V: TRBV2; J: TRBJ2-2; D: NA; size: NA; DNA: TGTGCCAGCTACTCCCGGGCCAGCACCGGGGAGCTGTTTTTT; CDR3: CASYSRASTGELFF
V: TRBV7-9; J: TRBJ2-1; D: NA; size: few; DNA: TGTGCCAGCAGCTTCGGGGGCATCGATGAGCAGTTCTTC; CDR3: CASSFGGIDEQFF
V: TRBV6-2/TRBV6-3; J: TRBJ2-2; D: NA; size: NA; DNA: TGTGCCAGCAGGGAGACGACGACCGGGGAGCTGTTTTTT; CDR3: CASRETTTGELFF
V: TRBV11-1; J: TRBJ2-2; D: TRBD2; size: NA; DNA: TGTGCCAGCAGCCCATCCCTCGCGCTAGCGGGAGTGTGGGGCACCGGGGAGCTGTTTTTT; CDR3: CASSPSLALAGVWGTGELFF
V: TRBV7-8; J: TRBJ2-2; D: NA; size: NA; DNA: TGTGCCATACTCCCGAGGGGGGGTTTTAGTGACACCGGGGAGCTGTTTTTT; CDR3: CAILPRGGFSDTGELFF
V: TRBV5-1; J: TRBJ2-1; D: NA; size: few; DNA: TGCGCCAGCAGCTTGGTTGGGGGTGGAACTTCCTACAATGAGCAGTTCTTC; CDR3: CASSLVGGGTSYNEQFF
V: TRBV5-5; J: TRBJ1-3; D: NA; size: NA; DNA: TGTGCCAGCAGCTTGGGGACTTTTAACACCATATATTTT; CDR3: CASSLGTFNTIYF
V: TRBV12-3/TRBV12-4; J: TRBJ1-2; D: NA; size: NA; DNA: TGTGCCAGCAGAGGACGGCCCCTCGCCGGCTACACCTTC; CDR3: CASRGRPLAGYTF
V: TRBV5-5; J: TRBJ2-1; D: NA; size: NA; DNA: TGTGCCAGCAGCCCAAGGGTGCTTCGGGAATACGAGCAGTTCTTC; CDR3: CASSPRVLREYEQFF
V: TRBV3-1; J: TRBJ2-7; D: TRBD2; size: many; DNA: TGTGCCAGCAGTTTAGTAGCGGGAGGGCACGAGCAGTACTTC; CDR3: CASSLVAGGHEQYF
V: TRBV13; J: TRBJ2-7; D: TRBD2; size: NA; DNA: TGTGCCAGCAGCTTGGGTCCTCTAGCGGGCCTCTACGAGCAGTACTTC; CDR3: CASSLGPLAGLYEQYF
V: TRBV12-3/TRBV12-4; J: TRBJ2-1; D: NA; size: NA; DNA: TGTGCCAGCAGTTTGGATCTCTCCTACAATGAGCAGTTCTTC; CDR3: CASSLDLSYNEQFF
V: TRBV2; J: TRBJ1-1; D: TRBD1; size: NA; DNA: TGTGCCAGCATTAGGGACAGCCTTGAAGCTTTCTTT; CDR3: CASIRDSLEAFF
V: TRBV6-1; J: TRBJ2-3; D: NA; size: few; DNA: TGTGCCAGCAGACCCGAAAAGGGGGGCCCAGATACGCAGTATTTT; CDR3: CASRPEKGGPDTQYF
V: TRBV5-1; J: TRBJ2-7; D: NA; size: few; DNA: TGCGCCAGCAGCTGGGATGGGGGCGAGCAGTACTTC; CDR3: CASSWDGGEQYF
V: TRBV5-6; J: TRBJ2-2; D: TRBD1; size: NA; DNA: TGTGCCAGCACCCACTCGTTCTTACAGGGGATCGACACCGGGGAGCTGTTTTTT; CDR3: CASTHSFLQGIDTGELFF
V: TRBV5-1; J: TRBJ2-5; D: TRBD1; size: many; DNA: TGCGCCAGCAGCTGGGGGACAGGGGGGGAGAAAGAGACCCAGTACTTC; CDR3: CASSWGTGGEKETQYF
V: TRBV11-3; J: TRBJ2-6; D: TRBD1; size: few; DNA: TGTGCCAGCAGCTTAGTTGGTTGGCCAGGGGGTGGCCTAGACGCTGGGGCCAACGTCCTGACTTTC; CDR3: CASSLVGWPGGGLDAGANVLTF
V: TRBV4-1; J: TRBJ2-5; D: NA; size: many; DNA: TGCGCCAGCAGCCAAGATTGGGACCCCCAAGAGACCCAGTACTTC; CDR3: CASSQDWDPQETQYF
V: TRBV5-1; J: TRBJ1-3; D: NA; size: NA; DNA: TGCGCCAGCAGCTTGGTTCTGGGATCTGGAAACACCATATATTTT; CDR3: CASSLVLGSGNTIYF
V: TRBV7-2; J: TRBJ1-4; D: TRBD1; size: few; DNA: TGTGCCAGCAGCCCTCAGACAGGGGTGTTTGAAAAACTGTTTTTT; CDR3: CASSPQTGVFEKLFF